This TCR beta chain is drawn from a study of post-analysis software for immune sequencing data (dated by TCRdb to 2015 to 2017). Some background on the complete study: Disease courses on record covered relapsing-remitting, secondary progressive and progressive-relapsing multiple sclerosis, though some patients had no subtype annotation. The patient repertoires were compared against approximately twelve previously published healthy control repertoires obtained from donors aged about 6 to 27 years. A subset of samples was prepared in parallel using single-end sample barcoding, then pooled and co-amplified after Illumina adapter ligation. Broader findings and caveats from the paper: When samples were clustered directly using the F measure, samples prepared in the same batch co-clustered strongly, which prompted a batch-effect correction. Multiple sclerosis patients had significantly lower normalized Chao1 diversity than controls, a result that suggests substantial peripheral T-cell clonal expansion. The control group was slightly older than the multiple sclerosis patient group. Patients showed significantly higher frequencies than controls for several TRBV segments, among them TRBV5-6, TRBV5-1 and TRBV20-1.

About this clonotype: No antigen is known for it. Qualities for individual bases were not recorded, and no much larger clone is one base off.

The library came from PCR. Sequencing instrument: Illumina HiSeq 2500. To reduce PCR and sequencing biases, unique molecular identifiers were incorporated into the TCR beta cDNA libraries. Approximately 500,000 cDNA molecules were obtained for every 1 to 10 million input T cells, so each molecule roughly corresponded to one T cell. Patient libraries were prepared and sequenced with the same protocol used for the earlier healthy control dataset. Samples belonging to the same batch were prepared together, multiplexed and sequenced on a shared HiSeq lane. Concerning the study's data processing: MIGEC handled the raw barcoded reads, throwing out single-read molecular identifier groups before consensus assembly and CDR3 extraction. Clonotype tables were post-analysed with VDJtools, and diversity was normalized by down-sampling all datasets to the smallest sample size. To correct batch-related cross-sample contamination, repertoire overlap clustering matched CDR3 amino acid sequences but not nucleotide sequences. The public sequencing data were trimmed at Q25 with fastp and processed into clonotypes with MiXCR by TCRdb, which kept only in-frame beta chains. CDR3 protein sequences are deduplicated, and each keeps its most common genes and DNA. The V and J calls and clone size come from TCRdb's table, not from the authors' own analysis. The sample table records 350,000 to 500,000 distinct CDR3 sequences; roughly 38% of these occur just once. In total, the top ten clones hold around 8% of the sample.

To demonstrate the VDJtools post-analysis software, TCR beta repertoires were profiled from the peripheral blood of about 14 young patients with multiple sclerosis. Multiple sclerosis patients were children and adolescents aged about 6 to 16 years. Ends trimmed: V by 6 bases, J by 9 bases; bases unmatched to a gene: 1. According to the germline V gene (reference sequence), CDR1 reads LGHDT and CDR2 reads YNNKEL. From cysteine to phenylalanine, the CDR3 is 13 amino acids long. The sequence is cut down to CDR3 DNA, 39 bases in frame from base 1. This TCR came from a girl under 10 years old with multiple sclerosis. The chain joins TRBV3-1 to TRBJ2-1; 14 junctional bases match TRBD2. Material: blood. The CDR3 sequence is CASRGLAGGEQFF. The DNA reads TGTGCCAGCAGAGGACTAGCGGGAGGTGAGCAGTTCTTC.